This T cell receptor (beta chain) is drawn from a study of T cells in localized non-small cell lung cancer. The data were produced by immunoSEQ multiplex PCR, yet TCRdb's version contains in-frame clones alone and is incomplete. This table has roughly 32,000 clones, around 90% appearing once. Germline loops: CDR1 SGHNT, CDR2 YYREEE (reference sequence). The trim removed 4 bases at V and 4 bases at J, leaving 5 bases unmatched. CDR3 size: 14 residues. This material consisted of peripheral blood mononuclear cells, taken before any cancer treatment. The V gene is TRBV5-4, the J gene TRBJ2-3; 8 bases line up with TRBD2. This sequence originates from a woman aged 35 to 69 with stage III lung adenocarcinoma. The CDR3 loop is CASSLGLASDTQYF. CDR3 sequence (DNA): TGTGCCAGCAGCCTCGGACTAGCTTCAGATACGCAGTATTTT.